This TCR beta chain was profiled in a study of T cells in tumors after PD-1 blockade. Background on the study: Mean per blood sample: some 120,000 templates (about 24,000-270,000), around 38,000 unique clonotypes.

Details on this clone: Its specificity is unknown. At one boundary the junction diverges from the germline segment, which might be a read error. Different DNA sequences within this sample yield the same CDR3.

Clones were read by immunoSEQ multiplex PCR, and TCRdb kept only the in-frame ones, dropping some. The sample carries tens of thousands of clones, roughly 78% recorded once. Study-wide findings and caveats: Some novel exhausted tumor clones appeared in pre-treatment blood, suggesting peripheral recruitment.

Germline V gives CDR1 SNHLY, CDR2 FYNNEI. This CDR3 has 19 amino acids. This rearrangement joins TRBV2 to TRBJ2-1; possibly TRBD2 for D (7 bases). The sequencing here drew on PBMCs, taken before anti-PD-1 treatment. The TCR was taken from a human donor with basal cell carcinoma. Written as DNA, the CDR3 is TGTGCCAGCTGTGAAGGGGGGGCGGGGGCGGGGAGCTCCTACAATGAGCAGTTCTTC. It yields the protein CASCEGGAGAGSSYNEQFF.